Listed here are 32 T cell receptor beta chains from one sample, sequenced in a study of T cell repertoires in cytomegalovirus infection. These receptors lack a known antigen. Each CDR3 protein gets one entry after TCRdb re-called the reads with MiXCR. The table records 700,000 to 950,000 distinct CDR3 sequences, approximately 29% of them present only once. The starting material was cultured CD8+ T cells from PBMCs, obtained from culture after CMV antigen stimulation. Source of these receptors: a human donor in good health (CMV status not recorded). Some clones in this sample may be carry-over from other donors' samples.

This clonotype showed up many times. V is TRBV7-9 and J is TRBJ2-1; 7 nucleotides agree with TRBD1. Germline V CDR1 and CDR2: SEHNR, FQNEAQ (reference sequence). The CDR3 consists of 13 residues. Unmatched junction bases numbered 3, after V lost 2 bases and J lost 8 bases. The DNA for the CDR3 is TGTGCCAGCAGCTTACGACAGGGCGATGAGCAGTTCTTC. As protein: CASSLRQGDEQFF.

This clonotype has only a few counts. The chain combines TRBV4-1 with TRBJ1-3; D unresolved. Germline loops: CDR1 MGHRA, CDR2 YSYEKL. There are 15 residues in the CDR3. V gave up 1 base and J gave up 7 bases, with 14 bases separating them. CDR3 loop: CASSQADSRHNTIYF. DNA for the CDR3: TGCGCCAGCAGCCAAGCCGACTCTCGACACAACACCATATATTTT.

This clonotype has ten or more counts. The chain employs TRBV7-9 and TRBJ2-5; D may match TRBD1 or TRBD2 (5 bases each). Germline CDR1 reads SEHNR; CDR2 reads FQNEAQ (reference sequence). This CDR3 is built from 14 residues. V was cut by 5 bases and J by 5 bases, with 15 bases left in between. CDR3 nucleotide sequence: TGTGCCAGCAGCACGGGGCCCTATTGGGAGACCCAGTACTTC. This gives the protein CASSTGPYWETQYF.

The V call is TRBV20-1, the J call TRBJ1-1; D unclear. CDR1 and CDR2 from the germline V gene are DFQATT and SNEGSKA (reference sequence). The length of the CDR3 is 12 residues. With 3 bases removed from V and 4 bases from J, the gap between germline ends came to 9 bases. The CDR3, as DNA: TGCAGTGCTAGCGAGTTGGGCACTGAAGCTTTCTTT. Translating gives CSASELGTEAFF.

This clonotype was seen a few times. The rearrangement joins TRBV6-6 to TRBJ2-3; D is ambiguous. Per the germline V gene, CDR1 is MNHNY and CDR2 is SVGAGI (reference sequence). Trimming pared 2 bases from V and 4 bases from J, leaving 10 bases between. The CDR3 is 14 residues long. CDR3 in amino acids: CASSYVDPADTQYF. CDR3 DNA: TGTGCCAGCAGTTACGTGGACCCCGCAGATACGCAGTATTTT.

The sample holds a few counts of this clonotype. The chain joins TRBV3-1 to TRBJ2-2; D is undetermined. The CDR3 spans 16 residues. The germline gives CDR1 LGHDT, CDR2 YNNKEL (reference sequence). V was pared by 1 base and J by 0 bases, with 9 bases between. The CDR3 coding sequence is TGTGCCAGCAGCCAAGCCGTAACAGCGAACACCGGGGAGCTGTTTTTT. Translating gives CASSQAVTANTGELFF.

The V and J genes are TRBV9 and TRBJ1-2; maybe TRBD1 (5 bases). Germline values: CDR1 SGDLS, CDR2 YYNGEE. The CDR3 has 14 residues. V lost 4 bases and J 4 bases, leaving 14 bases between the germline ends. The chain's CDR3 is CASSMDSGSYGYTF. The CDR3, as DNA: TGTGCCAGCAGCATGGACTCAGGGAGCTATGGCTACACCTTC.

The rearrangement joins TRBV6-2 or TRBV6-3 to TRBJ2-2; D is ambiguous. The CDR3 consists of 15 residues. The germline V and J ends were trimmed by 3 bases and 1 base, with 9 bases remaining between them. CDR1 is MNHEY and CDR2 is SVGEGT in the germline V gene. The CDR3 DNA sequence: TGTGCCAGCAGTTATAGGAATGGGAACACCGGGGAGCTGTTTTTT. Translating it yields CASSYRNGNTGELFF.

The gene calls are TRBV6-1 and TRBJ1-3, with TRBD1 as a possible D gene (5 bases). The CDR3 sequence is 11 residues long. Germline values: CDR1 MNHNS, CDR2 SASEGT. Trimming stripped 8 bases from V and 4 bases from J, with 6 bases between. In nucleotides, the CDR3 is TGTGCCAGCTGGGGCGGAAACACCATATATTTT. Its translation: CASWGGNTIYF.

The V call is TRBV6-1, the J call TRBJ1-4, with D tentatively TRBD1 (5 bases). From germline, CDR1 is MNHNS and CDR2 SASEGT. This CDR3 contains 16 residues. Between the trimmed V and J ends, which lost 5 bases and 10 bases, there was a span of 23 bases. The CDR3 nucleotides read TGTGCCAGCAGTAGCTCGGGGCATCCTGGGCAAGGAAAACTGTTTTTT. Its protein product is CASSSSGHPGQGKLFF.

This clonotype was seen a handful of times. The rearrangement joins TRBV7-9 to TRBJ1-1; 7 nucleotides agree with TRBD1. V was clipped by 5 bases and J by 0 bases; unmatched bases: 15. CDR1 is SEHNR, CDR2 FQNEAQ, per germline (reference sequence). This CDR3 has 18 amino acids. The CDR3 sequence: CASSKGGHRGRVNTEAFF. As DNA, the CDR3 is TGTGCCAGCAGCAAGGGGGGCCACAGGGGTCGGGTGAACACTGAAGCTTTCTTT.

The chain uses TRBV7-9 and TRBJ1-6; D is uncertain. Germline lookup yields CDR1 SEHNR and CDR2 FQNEAQ (reference sequence). V shed 5 bases and J shed 7 bases, with 12 bases lying between them. The CDR3 consists of 14 residues. The CDR3 reads CASSTTSGNSPLHF. The CDR3 DNA follows: TGTGCCAGCAGCACTACCTCGGGGAATTCACCCCTCCACTTT.

The V call is TRBV19, the J call TRBJ2-7; D is uncertain. The V gene's germline CDR1 is LNHDA and CDR2 SQIVND (reference sequence). V was cut by 8 bases and J by 3 bases, with 8 bases left in between. The CDR3 extends over 11 amino acids. The CDR3 nucleotides are TGTGCCAGTGCCAATTACTACGAGCAGTACTTC. Encoded protein: CASANYYEQYF.

The sample holds many counts of this clonotype. The V call is TRBV7-8, the J call TRBJ1-5; TRBD1 aligns across 7 bases. Germline lookup yields CDR1 SGHVS and CDR2 FQNEAQ. V was pared by 3 bases and J by 1 base, with 3 bases of the junction left unmatched. The CDR3 extends over 15 amino acids. Here the CDR3 DNA reads TGTGCCAGCAGCTTGGTACAGGGGAGCAATCAGCCCCAGCATTTT. Residues: CASSLVQGSNQPQHF.

In this sample, this clonotype turned up many times. The V and J genes are TRBV7-2 and TRBJ2-7; D may match TRBD1 or TRBD2 (6 bases each). The CDR3 is 18 residues long. Germline assignment: CDR1 SGHTA and CDR2 FQGNSA. The ends were cut back, 4 bases at V and 0 bases at J, with 22 bases in the middle. CDR3 protein: CASSSQGGTPSSSYEQYV. The CDR3 DNA sequence: TGTGCCAGCAGCTCCCAAGGGGGGACACCTTCCAGCTCCTACGAGCAGTACGTC.

V usage is TRBV13 and J usage is TRBJ2-3; D not resolved. V lost 5 bases to trimming and J lost 0 bases, with 18 bases between them. The CDR3 is 17 amino acids. CDR1 is PRHDT, CDR2 FYEKMQ, per germline (reference sequence). CDR3 DNA sequence: TGTGCCAGCAGCCTGACGATTGATCCACCTAGCACAGATACGCAGTATTTT. Amino acid sequence: CASSLTIDPPSTDTQYF.

The genes are TRBV7-9 and TRBJ2-7, with unresolved D. V was cut by 5 bases and J by 0 bases, with 11 bases left in between. The CDR3 sequence is 14 residues long. Germline V gives CDR1 SEHNR, CDR2 FQNEAQ (reference sequence). The CDR3 protein is CASSPQDGSYEQYF. The CDR3 DNA reads as TGTGCCAGCAGCCCCCAGGACGGCTCCTACGAGCAGTACTTC.

The chain uses TRBV5-1 and TRBJ2-1; D not certain. Trimming stripped 0 bases from V and 6 bases from J, with 13 bases between. This CDR3 is built from 15 residues. Germline V gene lookup returns CDR1 SGHRS and CDR2 YFSETQ. As DNA, the CDR3 is TGCGCCAGCAGCTTGGGTGGAATCCAGGTCAATGAGCAGTTCTTC. As protein: CASSLGGIQVNEQFF.

This clonotype was detected a few times. V and J are TRBV6-5 and TRBJ2-3; perhaps TRBD1 as D (8 bases). Trimming left V 0 bases short and J 5 bases short, with 21 bases between. This CDR3 contains 18 residues. Germline assignment: CDR1 MNHEY and CDR2 SVGAGI. The CDR3: CASSYSQGAGAVGDTQYF. CDR3 sequence (DNA): TGTGCCAGCAGTTACTCCCAGGGGGCGGGGGCAGTTGGAGATACGCAGTATTTT.

CDR3 amino acids: CASRLQPNTEAFF. The CDR3, as DNA: TGTGCCAGCCGACTTCAGCCGAACACTGAAGCTTTCTTT. The chain employs TRBV27 and TRBJ1-1; D is ambiguous. The CDR3 runs 13 residues. With 8 bases removed from V and 1 base from J, the gap between germline ends came to 11 bases. Germline assignment: CDR1 MNHEY and CDR2 SMNVEV (reference sequence).

The rearrangement links TRBV7-9 to TRBJ1-1; 9 bases fit TRBD1. CDR1 and CDR2 from the germline V gene are SEHNR and FQNEAQ (reference sequence). After removal of 2 bases from V and 8 bases from J, the junction contained 6 bases not matched to a gene. The CDR3 extends over 14 amino acids. DNA of the CDR3: TGTGCCAGCAGCTTATCGTGGGACAGGGTAGAAGCTTTCTTT. Its translation is CASSLSWDRVEAFF.

The chain has TRBV7-6 and TRBJ2-7, with D unclear. V was cut by 5 bases and J by 6 bases, with 14 bases left in between. Germline-derived CDR1 and CDR2 are SGHVS and FNYEAQ. This CDR3 spans 13 amino acids. CDR3 sequence reads: CASSPLPLSEQYV. The CDR3 coding sequence is TGTGCCAGCAGCCCACTGCCCCTCAGCGAGCAGTACGTC.

With regard to this clonotype: A much larger clone is a single base away; this may be a read error. This rearrangement joins TRBV6-2 or TRBV6-3 to TRBJ1-1; 8 bases fit TRBD1. This CDR3 region has 15 residues. Losses at the gene ends were 6 bases for V and 0 bases for J; bases not matched to a gene: 6. In germline, CDR1 is MNHEY, CDR2 SVGEGT. The CDR3, as DNA: TGTGCCAGCAGCTTTGGACAGGGCGTGAACACTGAAGCTTTCTTT. It specifies CASSFGQGVNTEAFF.

This clonotype occurred a few times. The CDR3 DNA sequence: TGTGCCAGCAGCGGGACTAGCCTAAGGGATGAGCAGTTCTTC. Its translation: CASSGTSLRDEQFF. The chain is built from TRBV6-2 or TRBV6-3 and TRBJ2-1, with TRBD2 matching over 9 bases. V was clipped by 6 bases and J by 8 bases; unmatched bases: 8. CDR3 length equals 14 residues. Germline V gene sequence: CDR1 MNHEY, CDR2 SVGEGT.

The rearrangement joins TRBV6-1 to TRBJ2-5, with 7 bases fitting TRBD2. Trimming took 5 bases from V and 3 from J; bases not matched to a gene: 9. CDR1 MNHNS and CDR2 SASEGT come from the germline V gene. The CDR3 is 15 amino acids. The CDR3 nucleotides read TGTGCCAGCAGTTCCGCTCCTAGCGGAGAAGAGACCCAGTACTTC. It translates to CASSSAPSGEETQYF.

This clonotype was counted between two and nine times. The CDR3 nucleotides read TGTGCCAGCAGCTCTCGACAGGAATCCAATGAGCAGTTCTTC. Protein: CASSSRQESNEQFF. The chain couples TRBV11-3 to TRBJ2-1; perhaps TRBD1 as D (6 bases). The CDR3 covers 14 residues. In germline, CDR1 is SGHNT, CDR2 YENEEA. Trimming pared 4 bases from V and 6 bases from J, leaving 13 bases between.

The genes are TRBV27 and TRBJ2-7, with D perhaps matching TRBD1 or TRBD2 (6 bases each). The CDR3 spans 14 residues. Looked up from germline, CDR1 is MNHEY and CDR2 is SMNVEV (reference sequence). V was shortened by 2 bases and J by 6 bases, with 14 bases between the two germline ends. DNA for the CDR3: TGTGCCAGCAGTTTAACGGGGGCTCTTGGCGAGCAGTACTTC. It yields the protein CASSLTGALGEQYF.

Ten or more counts support this clonotype. The J gene is TRBJ2-7, the V gene TRBV28, with 7 bases matching TRBD1. CDR1 is MDHEN and CDR2 is SYDVKM in the germline V gene. Trimming cost V 6 bases and J 1 base; bases outside gene matches: 15. The CDR3 length is 17 residues. The CDR3 is CASSPASTGQPSYEQYV. CDR3 nucleotide sequence: TGTGCCAGCAGCCCGGCCTCGACAGGGCAACCTTCCTACGAGCAGTACGTC.

This clonotype has at least ten counts. J is TRBJ2-7 and V is TRBV7-2, with 7 bases fitting TRBD1. Germline CDR1 reads SGHTA; CDR2 reads FQGNSA. This CDR3 region has 15 residues. V dropped 1 base and J dropped 1; count of bases not matched to a gene: 4. The CDR3 loop is CASSLGWDRSYEQYF. In DNA form, the CDR3 reads TGTGCCAGCAGCTTAGGCTGGGACAGATCCTACGAGCAGTACTTC.

The V gene is TRBV7-9, the J gene TRBJ1-2; D is perhaps TRBD1 (6 bases). Looked up from germline, CDR1 is SEHNR and CDR2 is FQNEAQ (reference sequence). V shed 4 bases and J shed 5 bases, with 14 bases lying between them. This CDR3 region has 14 residues. For the CDR3, the DNA is TGTGCCAGCAGCTCCCTCACAGGGCGGTATGGCTACACCTTC. It is translated as CASSSLTGRYGYTF.

On this clonotype itself: The junction and the germline gene differ at one end; a read error may be behind it. V usage is TRBV7-9 and J usage is TRBJ1-2; D unresolved. Germline loops: CDR1 SEHNR, CDR2 FQNEAQ (reference sequence). The CDR3 covers 13 residues. DNA for the CDR3: TGTGCCAGCACCTTAGGGTTTAACTATGGCTACACCTTC. Amino acid sequence: CASTLGFNYGYTF.

The sample holds a few counts of this clonotype. CDR3 coding DNA: TGTGCCAGCAGCCAAGACCACCCCTCATACGTGAACACTGAAGCTTTCTTT. Encoded protein: CASSQDHPSYVNTEAFF. The chain combines TRBV4-2 with TRBJ1-1; D call uncertain. Trimming took off 0 bases at V and 0 bases at J, with 14 bases between the two ends. The CDR3 extends over 17 amino acids. The germline gives CDR1 LGHNA, CDR2 YNFKEQ.